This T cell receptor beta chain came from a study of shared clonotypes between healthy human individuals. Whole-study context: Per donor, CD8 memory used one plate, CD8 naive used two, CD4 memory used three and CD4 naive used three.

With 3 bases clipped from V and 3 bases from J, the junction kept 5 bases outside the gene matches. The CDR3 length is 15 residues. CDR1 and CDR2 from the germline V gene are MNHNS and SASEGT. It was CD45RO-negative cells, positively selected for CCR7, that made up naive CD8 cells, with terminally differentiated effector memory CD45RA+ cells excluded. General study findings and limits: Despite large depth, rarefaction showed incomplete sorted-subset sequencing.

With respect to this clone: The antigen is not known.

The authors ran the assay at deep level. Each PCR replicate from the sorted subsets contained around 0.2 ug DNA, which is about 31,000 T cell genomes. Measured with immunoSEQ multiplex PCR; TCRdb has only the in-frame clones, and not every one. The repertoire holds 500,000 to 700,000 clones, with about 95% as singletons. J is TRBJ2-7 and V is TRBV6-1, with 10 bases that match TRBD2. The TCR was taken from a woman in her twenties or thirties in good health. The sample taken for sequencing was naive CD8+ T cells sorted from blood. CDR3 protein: CASSDNPSGSYEQYF. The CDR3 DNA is TGTGCCAGCAGTGATAACCCTAGCGGGAGCTACGAGCAGTACTTC.